The rows below give T cell receptor beta chains drawn from one sample of a study of post-analysis software for immune sequencing data. TCRdb used MiXCR to reprocess the PCR reads, holding one entry per CDR3 protein. The sample has hundreds of thousands of distinct CDR3 sequences; roughly three fifths are singletons. Material: blood. Receptors originate from a girl between 2 and 10 years old with multiple sclerosis. Each CDR3 is given with its conserved first and last residue. D genes are given only for firm matches. Clone size appears in some rows only: once, few, many, or a class for an expanded clone.

J,size,V,D,DNA,CDR3
TRBJ2-1,.,TRBV7-3,TRBD2,TGTGCCAGCAGGGGGGGGGAGGGTAACTACAATGAGCAGTTCTTC,CASRGGEGNYNEQFF
TRBJ2-3,.,TRBV20-1,.,TGCAGTGCTAGAGATTGGCAGATCACAGATACGCAGTATTTT,CSARDWQITDTQYF
TRBJ1-2,once,TRBV5-1,.,TGCGCCAGCAGCTTTAACCCACTTAACTATGGCTACACCTTC,CASSFNPLNYGYTF
TRBJ2-7,.,TRBV10-3,TRBD1,TGTGCCATCAGTGACCTGGGACAGAAGAGCTCCTACGAGCAGTACTTC,CAISDLGQKSSYEQYF
TRBJ2-3,.,TRBV6-5,TRBD1,TGTGCCAGCAGTTTGACAGGGGCCGGAGATACGCAGTATTTT,CASSLTGAGDTQYF
TRBJ2-1,.,TRBV27,.,TGTGCCAGCAGTTTAAGGGTTACCTACAATGAGCAGTTCTTC,CASSLRVTYNEQFF
TRBJ2-7,.,TRBV9,TRBD2,TGTGCCAGCAGCGTAGGACTAGCGGATTACGAGCAGTACTTC,CASSVGLADYEQYF
TRBJ1-2,.,TRBV29-1,.,TGCAGCGTCGGGACACAAGGGGACCACTATGGCTACACCTTC,CSVGTQGDHYGYTF
TRBJ2-3,.,TRBV12-3/TRBV12-4,TRBD2,TGTGCCAGCAGCCCTCCTTGGACTAGCGAAGGCACAGATACGCAGTATTTT,CASSPPWTSEGTDTQYF
TRBJ2-1,.,TRBV12-3/TRBV12-4,.,TGTGCCAGCAGTTTCCCCAGGGTTGGGGAAATCAATGAGCAGTTCTTC,CASSFPRVGEINEQFF
TRBJ2-2,few,TRBV6-1,TRBD2,TGTGCCAGCAGTGAAGGGCTAGCGGGAGACGGGGAGCTGTTTTTT,CASSEGLAGDGELFF
TRBJ2-7,.,TRBV6-6,TRBD1,TGTGCCAGCAGTTACGAGGTCGGGGGACAGGCCTACGAGCAGTACTTC,CASSYEVGGQAYEQYF
TRBJ2-3,.,TRBV3-1,.,TGTGCCAGCAGCCATCGGCAGGGATCCGATACGCAGTATTTT,CASSHRQGSDTQYF
TRBJ2-1,.,TRBV20-1,.,TGCAGTGCTAGTGTGGGGTACAATGAGCAGTTCTTC,CSASVGYNEQFF
TRBJ2-1,few,TRBV11-1,TRBD2,TGTGCCAGCAGCTTATCTCGGACTAGCGGTTTCTACGATGAGCAGTTCTTC,CASSLSRTSGFYDEQFF
TRBJ2-3,few,TRBV9,TRBD2,TGTGCCAGCAGCGTAGACCCTAGCGGGCAAATAGCAGATACGCAGTATTTT,CASSVDPSGQIADTQYF
TRBJ2-2,.,TRBV4-1,.,TGCGCCAGCAGCCGATTCGGGCCTCCGAACACCGGGGAGCTGTTTTTT,CASSRFGPPNTGELFF
TRBJ2-7,few,TRBV5-5,TRBD2,TGTGCCAGCAGCTTGAGTAGCGGGATCTACGAGCAGTACTTC,CASSLSSGIYEQYF
TRBJ2-1,.,TRBV7-2,.,TGTGCCAGCAGCTTAGTTTTGGCGGGGACCAATGAGCAGTTCTTC,CASSLVLAGTNEQFF
TRBJ1-2,once,TRBV6-2/TRBV6-3,.,TGTGCCAGCAGTTACCCAGAGGACGGTAACTATGGCTACACCTTC,CASSYPEDGNYGYTF
TRBJ1-1,.,TRBV4-1,TRBD1,TGCGCCAGCGGCGGGACAGGGTACACTGAAGCTTTCTTT,CASGGTGYTEAFF
TRBJ2-1,.,TRBV12-3/TRBV12-4,.,TGTGCCAGCAGTTTACAGGGAAACAATGAGCAGTTCTTC,CASSLQGNNEQFF
TRBJ2-5,few,TRBV4-1,TRBD1,TGCGCCAGCAGCCAAGACACGACAGGGGGCTATGAGACCCAGTACTTC,CASSQDTTGGYETQYF
TRBJ2-1,.,TRBV27,.,TGTGCCAGCAGTTTAGGCTGGAACAATGAGCAGTTCTTC,CASSLGWNNEQFF
TRBJ2-1,few,TRBV29-1,TRBD2,TGCAGCATCTTAATTGGGACTAGCGGGGGGGTATCCTACAATGAGCAGTTCTTC,CSILIGTSGGVSYNEQFF
TRBJ2-5,.,TRBV29-1,TRBD2,TGCAGCGTTGAAGTAGCGGGAGGGCCGGAAGAGACCCAGTACTTC,CSVEVAGGPEETQYF
TRBJ2-3,.,TRBV5-1,.,TGCGCCAGCAGCTTGGGGCCTAGCATAAGCACAGATACGCAGTATTTT,CASSLGPSISTDTQYF
TRBJ2-3,.,TRBV5-5,.,TGTGCCAGCAGCTTGACTTCAGATACGCAGTATTTT,CASSLTSDTQYF
TRBJ2-5,.,TRBV6-5,.,TGTGCCAGCAGTTGGCAGGGGGGAACCCTGGAGACCCAGTACTTC,CASSWQGGTLETQYF
TRBJ2-1,few,TRBV4-1,TRBD2,TGCGCCAGCAGCCTCCTTCGGGCTAGCGGGAGGGCCCTGGCGTTCTACAATGAGCAGTTCTTC,CASSLLRASGRALAFYNEQFF
TRBJ2-7,.,TRBV20-1,TRBD1,TGCAGTGCTAGAGATTTCCGCTGTGGGACAGGGTACTGCGAGCAGTACTTC,CSARDFRCGTGYCEQYF
TRBJ2-5,.,TRBV29-1,TRBD1,TGCAGCGTGTGGGACAGGGGTTTATCGTTTCTGTCGGAGACCCAGTACTTC,CSVWDRGLSFLSETQYF
TRBJ1-5,.,TRBV28,TRBD1,TGTGCCAGCAGTTGGGACGGGACAGGCGGTCAGCCCCAGCATTTT,CASSWDGTGGQPQHF
TRBJ2-7,few,TRBV3-1,.,TGTGCCAGCAGCCCTCGGACAGCTAACGAGCAGTACTTC,CASSPRTANEQYF
TRBJ2-1,few,TRBV20-1,TRBD2,TGCAGTGCTAAGGCACTAGCGGGGTACAATGAGCAGTTCTTC,CSAKALAGYNEQFF
TRBJ2-5,.,TRBV4-2,.,TGTGCCAGCAGCCAAGGGGGGTACCAAGAGACCCAGTACTTC,CASSQGGYQETQYF
TRBJ2-3,few,TRBV7-9,.,TGTGCCAGCAGCCTAAAGGTAGATACGCAGTATTTT,CASSLKVDTQYF
TRBJ2-7,.,TRBV11-2,TRBD2,TGTGCCAGCAGCTCCAATAGCGGGGAGCAGTACTTC,CASSSNSGEQYF
TRBJ2-1,few,TRBV20-1,.,TGCAGTGCTAGAAGGCCATCCTACAATGAGCAGTTCTTC,CSARRPSYNEQFF
TRBJ2-7,once,TRBV11-2,.,TGTGCCAGCAGCTTCCCACAGGGACCTAATCCAGGCCCCTACGAGCAGTACTTC,CASSFPQGPNPGPYEQYF
TRBJ1-4,.,TRBV7-3,.,TGTGCCAGCAGCCCAACCGGGGCGATACAAGAAAAACTGTTTTTT,CASSPTGAIQEKLFF
TRBJ2-7,few,TRBV12-3/TRBV12-4,.,TGTGCCAGCAGTCCCCAGGTCTCAGGGGCTTACGAGCAGTACTTC,CASSPQVSGAYEQYF
TRBJ2-1,.,TRBV7-9,.,TGTGCCAGCAGCTTATCCAATCTAGCGATTAACAATGAGCAGTTCTTC,CASSLSNLAINNEQFF
TRBJ1-2,.,TRBV12-3/TRBV12-4,.,TGTGCCAGCAGTCCAGGTGGTGTAGGCTACACCTTC,CASSPGGVGYTF
TRBJ2-3,few,TRBV7-3,TRBD2,TGTGCCAGCAGCCCGTACGTACTAGCGGGAGGGATGCATACAGATACGCAGTATTTT,CASSPYVLAGGMHTDTQYF
TRBJ2-5,.,TRBV29-1,.,TGCAACGTTGGGGGGATGGGAGAGACCCAGTACTTC,CNVGGMGETQYF
TRBJ1-6,.,TRBV3-1,.,TGTGCCAGCAGCCGGAAGGGTGAGTCACCCCTCCACTTT,CASSRKGESPLHF
TRBJ1-2,.,TRBV4-3,TRBD1,TGCGCCAGCAGCCAACAGGGGGTAGGAGGCTACACCTTC,CASSQQGVGGYTF
TRBJ2-1,few,TRBV5-5,TRBD2,TGTGCCAGCACCATTAGCGGGGGGGTCAATGAGCAGTTCTTC,CASTISGGVNEQFF
TRBJ2-1,.,TRBV3-1,.,TGTGCCAGCAGCCAAGGCGCGACTAACCCTGGACAGTTCTTC,CASSQGATNPGQFF
TRBJ2-3,few,TRBV10-3,TRBD2,TGTGCCATGAGCGGGGAAACAGATACGCAGTATTTT,CAMSGETDTQYF
TRBJ2-7,.,TRBV2,.,TGTGCCAGCAGTGACGAGTCCTACGAGCAGTACTTC,CASSDESYEQYF